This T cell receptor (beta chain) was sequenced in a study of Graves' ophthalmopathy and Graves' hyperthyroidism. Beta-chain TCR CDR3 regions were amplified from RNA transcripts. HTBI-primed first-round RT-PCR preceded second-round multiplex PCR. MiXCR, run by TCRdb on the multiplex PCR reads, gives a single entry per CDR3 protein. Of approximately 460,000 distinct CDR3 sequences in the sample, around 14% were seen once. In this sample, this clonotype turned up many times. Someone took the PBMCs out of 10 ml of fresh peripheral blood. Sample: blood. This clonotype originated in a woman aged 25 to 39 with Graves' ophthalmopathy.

The CDR3 DNA is TGTGCCAGCAGTTTCGAGACTAGCGGGGGCCAGACCCAGTACTTC. Encoded protein: CASSFETSGGQTQYF. V gene TRBV27 combines with J gene TRBJ2-5; TRBD2 matches at 12 bases. The V and J ends lost 3 bases and 6 bases, in that order; junction bases with no gene match: 5. CDR3 length: 15 amino acids. Germline CDR1 MNHEY, CDR2 SMNVEV (reference sequence).